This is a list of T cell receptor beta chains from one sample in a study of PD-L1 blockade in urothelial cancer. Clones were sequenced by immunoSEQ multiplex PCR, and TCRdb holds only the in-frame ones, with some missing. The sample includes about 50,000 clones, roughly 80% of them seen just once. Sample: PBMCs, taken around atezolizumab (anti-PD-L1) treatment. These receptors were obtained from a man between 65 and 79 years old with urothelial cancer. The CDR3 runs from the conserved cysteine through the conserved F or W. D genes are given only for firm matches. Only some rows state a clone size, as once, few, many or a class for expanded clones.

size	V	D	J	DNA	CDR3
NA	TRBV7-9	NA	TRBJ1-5	TGTGCCAGCAGCTTAATGGGAGGCAATCAGCCCCAGCATTTT	CASSLMGGNQPQHF
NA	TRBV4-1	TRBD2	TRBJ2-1	TGCGCCAGCAGCCAAGACCCCGGGACTAGCGGGGGTCCCTACAATGAGCAGTTCTTC	CASSQDPGTSGGPYNEQFF
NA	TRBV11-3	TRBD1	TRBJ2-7	TGTGCCAGCAGCTTAGTGACAGGGCCCTACGAGCAGTACTTC	CASSLVTGPYEQYF
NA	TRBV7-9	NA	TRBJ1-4	TGTGCCAGCAGCCTAACGGGGGGAGAAAGTGAAAAACTGTTTTTT	CASSLTGGESEKLFF
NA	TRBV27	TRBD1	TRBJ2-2	TGTGCCAGCAGTTTAGCCGCCGGGACAGGGCCCGGGGAGCTGTTTTTT	CASSLAAGTGPGELFF
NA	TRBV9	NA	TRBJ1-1	TGTGCCAGCAGCAGGGAGATGAACACTGAAGCTTTCTTT	CASSREMNTEAFF
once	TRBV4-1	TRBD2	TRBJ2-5	TGCGCCAGCAGCCTCGCATCAGGGGCTAGCGGGAAAGGCGAGACCCAGTACTTC	CASSLASGASGKGETQYF
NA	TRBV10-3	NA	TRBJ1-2	TGTGCCATCAGAAGAACTTCAGGGGACTATGGCTACACCTTC	CAIRRTSGDYGYTF
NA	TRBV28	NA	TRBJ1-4	TGTGCCAGCATGCGGACAAGAGCAACTAATGAAAAACTGTTTTTT	CASMRTRATNEKLFF
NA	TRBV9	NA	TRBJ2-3	TGTGCCAGCAGCGTAGAGAGTAGCGGATTAGGTACGCAGTATTTT	CASSVESSGLGTQYF
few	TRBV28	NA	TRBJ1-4	TGTGCCAGCAGTTTGTTAGGGAGACTGTTTTTT	CASSLLGRLFF
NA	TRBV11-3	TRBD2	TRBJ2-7	TGTGCCAGCAGCTTTGCTAGCGGCTACGAGCAGTACTTC	CASSFASGYEQYF
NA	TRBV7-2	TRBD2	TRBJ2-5	TGTGCCAGCAGCCAGGGACTAGCGGGGCGTTGGGAGACCCAGTACTTC	CASSQGLAGRWETQYF